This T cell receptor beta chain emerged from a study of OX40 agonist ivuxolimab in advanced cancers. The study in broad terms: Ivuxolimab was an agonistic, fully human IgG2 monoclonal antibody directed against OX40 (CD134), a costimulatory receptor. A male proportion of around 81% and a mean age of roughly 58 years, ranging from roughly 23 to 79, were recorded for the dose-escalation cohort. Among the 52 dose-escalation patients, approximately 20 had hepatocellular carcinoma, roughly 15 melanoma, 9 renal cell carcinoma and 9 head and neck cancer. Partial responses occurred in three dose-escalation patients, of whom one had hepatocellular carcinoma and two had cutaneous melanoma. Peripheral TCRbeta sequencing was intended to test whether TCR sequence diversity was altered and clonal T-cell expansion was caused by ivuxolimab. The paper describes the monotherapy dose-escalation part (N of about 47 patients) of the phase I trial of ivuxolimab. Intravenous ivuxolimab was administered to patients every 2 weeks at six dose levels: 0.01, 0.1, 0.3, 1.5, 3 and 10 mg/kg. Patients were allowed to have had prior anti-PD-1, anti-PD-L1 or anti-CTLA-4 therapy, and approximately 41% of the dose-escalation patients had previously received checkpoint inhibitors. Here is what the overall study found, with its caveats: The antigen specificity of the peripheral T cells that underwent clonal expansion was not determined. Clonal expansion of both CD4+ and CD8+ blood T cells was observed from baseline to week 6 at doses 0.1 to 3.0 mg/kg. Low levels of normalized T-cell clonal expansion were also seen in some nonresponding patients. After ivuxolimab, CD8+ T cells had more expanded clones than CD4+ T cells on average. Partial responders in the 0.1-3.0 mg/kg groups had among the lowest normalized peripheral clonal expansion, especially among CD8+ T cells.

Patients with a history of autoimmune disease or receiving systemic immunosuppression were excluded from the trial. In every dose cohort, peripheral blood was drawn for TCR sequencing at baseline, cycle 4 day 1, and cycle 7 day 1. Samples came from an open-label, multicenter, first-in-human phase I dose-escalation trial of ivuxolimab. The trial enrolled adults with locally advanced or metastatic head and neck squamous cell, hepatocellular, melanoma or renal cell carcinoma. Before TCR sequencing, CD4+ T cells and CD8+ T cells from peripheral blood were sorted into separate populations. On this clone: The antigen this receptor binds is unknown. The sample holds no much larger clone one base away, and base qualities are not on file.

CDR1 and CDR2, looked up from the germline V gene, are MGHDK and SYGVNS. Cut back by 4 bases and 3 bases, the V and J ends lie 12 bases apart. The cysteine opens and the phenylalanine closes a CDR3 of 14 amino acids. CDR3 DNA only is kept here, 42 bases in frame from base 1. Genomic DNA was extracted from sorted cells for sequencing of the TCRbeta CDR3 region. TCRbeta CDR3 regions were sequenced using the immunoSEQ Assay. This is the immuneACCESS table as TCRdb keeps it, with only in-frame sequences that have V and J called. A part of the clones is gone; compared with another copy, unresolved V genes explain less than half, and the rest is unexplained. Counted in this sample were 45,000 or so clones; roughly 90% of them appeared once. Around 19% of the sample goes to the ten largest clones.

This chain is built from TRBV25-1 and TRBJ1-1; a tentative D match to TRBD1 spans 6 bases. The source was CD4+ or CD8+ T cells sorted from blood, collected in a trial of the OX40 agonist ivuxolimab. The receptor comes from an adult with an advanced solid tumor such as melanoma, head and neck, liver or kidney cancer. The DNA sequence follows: TGTGCCAGCAGTGTCGGGGGGCGATACACTGAAGCTTTCTTT. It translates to CASSVGGRYTEAFF.